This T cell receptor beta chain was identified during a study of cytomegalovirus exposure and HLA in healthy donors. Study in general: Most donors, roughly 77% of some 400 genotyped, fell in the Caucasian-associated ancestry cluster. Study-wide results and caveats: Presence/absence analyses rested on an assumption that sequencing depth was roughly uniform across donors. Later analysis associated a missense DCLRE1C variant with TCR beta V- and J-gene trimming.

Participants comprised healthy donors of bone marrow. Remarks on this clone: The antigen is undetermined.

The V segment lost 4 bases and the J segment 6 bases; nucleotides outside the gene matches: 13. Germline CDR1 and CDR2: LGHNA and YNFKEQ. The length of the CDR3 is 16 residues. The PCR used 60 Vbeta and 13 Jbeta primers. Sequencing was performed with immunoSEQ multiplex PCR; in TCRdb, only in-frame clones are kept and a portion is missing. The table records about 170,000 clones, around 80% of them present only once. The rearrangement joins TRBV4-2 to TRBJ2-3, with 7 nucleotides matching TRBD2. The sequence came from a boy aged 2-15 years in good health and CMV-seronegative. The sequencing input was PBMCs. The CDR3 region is CASSLSWGEGADTQYF. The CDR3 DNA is TGTGCCAGCAGCCTAAGCTGGGGGGAGGGAGCGGATACGCAGTATTTT.